This T cell receptor (beta chain) is from a study of blood T cell repertoires in COVID-19. TCRdb keeps only in-frame clones here, not all; method: immunoSEQ multiplex PCR. The table shows about 350,000 clones, with roughly 87% occurring only once. The CDR3 covers 12 residues. CDR1 is SGHNT and CDR2 is YYREEE in the germline V gene (reference sequence). V was cut by 4 bases and J by 0 bases, with 3 bases left in between. The V call is TRBV5-4, the J call TRBJ2-3; D is unresolved. The sequenced material came from peripheral blood. The receptor's source is a woman aged 55 to 70 with COVID-19, enrolled during active disease. Here the CDR3 reads CASSQSTDTQYF. The CDR3 DNA sequence: TGTGCCAGCAGCCAGAGCACAGATACGCAGTATTTT.